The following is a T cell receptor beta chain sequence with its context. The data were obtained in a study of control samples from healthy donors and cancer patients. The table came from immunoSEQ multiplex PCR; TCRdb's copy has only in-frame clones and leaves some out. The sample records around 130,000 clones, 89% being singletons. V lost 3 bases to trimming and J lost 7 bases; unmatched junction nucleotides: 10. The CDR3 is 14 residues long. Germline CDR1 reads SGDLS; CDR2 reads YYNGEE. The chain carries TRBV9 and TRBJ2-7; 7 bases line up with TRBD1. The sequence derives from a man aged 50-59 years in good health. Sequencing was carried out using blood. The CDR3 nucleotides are TGTGCCAGCAGCGAGAGGGACAGCGATGGGGAGCAGTACTTC. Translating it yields CASSERDSDGEQYF.